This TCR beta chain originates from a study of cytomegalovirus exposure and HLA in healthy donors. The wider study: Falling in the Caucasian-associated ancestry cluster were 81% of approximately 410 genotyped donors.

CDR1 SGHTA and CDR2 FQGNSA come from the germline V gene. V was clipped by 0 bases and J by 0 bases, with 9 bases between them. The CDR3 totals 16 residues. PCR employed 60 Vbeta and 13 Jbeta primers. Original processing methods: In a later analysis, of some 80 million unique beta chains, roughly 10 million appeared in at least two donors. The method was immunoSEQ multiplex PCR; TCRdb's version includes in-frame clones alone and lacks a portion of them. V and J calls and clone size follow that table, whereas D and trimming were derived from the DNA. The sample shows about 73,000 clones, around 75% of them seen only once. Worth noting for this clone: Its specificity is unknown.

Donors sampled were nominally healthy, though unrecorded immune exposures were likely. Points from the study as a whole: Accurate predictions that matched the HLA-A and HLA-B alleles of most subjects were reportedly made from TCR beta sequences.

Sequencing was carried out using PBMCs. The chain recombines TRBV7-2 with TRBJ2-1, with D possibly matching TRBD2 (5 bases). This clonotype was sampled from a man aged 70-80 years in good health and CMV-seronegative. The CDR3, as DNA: TGTGCCAGCAGCTTAGCGCTTGGGAGCTCCTACAATGAGCAGTTCTTC. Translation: CASSLALGSSYNEQFF.